This T cell receptor (beta chain) was captured in a study of neurological immune-mediated disorders. Study observations and caveats: Among expanded clones, no CDR3 amino acid sequences were shared across subjects, a pattern suggesting private repertoires in all groups. It was HTLV-1-associated myelopathy that showed the most TCR clonal expansion, while multiple sclerosis showed the least, falling below healthy controls.

Time point of the sample: technical triplicate 2. The authors produced cDNA by 5'RACE using 10-nucleotide random UMIs. TCRdb re-derived calls from the 5' RACE reads in MiXCR, one entry per CDR3 protein. The sample includes about 59,000 distinct CDR3 sequences, under 30% seen only once; the top ten take roughly 4.5%. In its sample, this clonotype ranks as medium-sized (0.01 to 0.1%). Its antigen remains unidentified. V was shortened by 0 bases and J by 6 bases, with 11 bases between the two germline ends. The CDR3 has 15 residues. Germline V CDR1 and CDR2: SGHTA, FQGTGA. This chain links TRBV7-3 with TRBJ2-2; possible D gene TRBD2, 5 bases. The sequencing sample was made of PBMCs. The clonotype was recovered from a man aged 60 to 69 with HTLV-1-associated myelopathy (HAM/TSP). The chain's CDR3 is CASSLTSGSPGELFF. CDR3 in DNA: TGTGCCAGCAGCTTAACATCGGGGTCCCCCGGGGAGCTGTTTTTT.